This TCR beta chain was sequenced in a study of CD8+CD57+ T cells in acquired aplastic anemia. CDR3 and TCR beta VDJ profiling relied on a genomic DNA template. Using its own MiXCR run on the reads, TCRdb lists one record per CDR3 protein. In the table there are over 150,000 distinct CDR3 sequences, over 55% of which are singletons. There are 13 residues in the CDR3. Germline-derived CDR1 and CDR2 are SGHNT and YYREEE (reference sequence). The V gene lost 2 bases and the J gene lost 6 bases, with 11 bases spanning the gap. The sample holds many counts of this clonotype. Its antigen is undetermined. Study-level findings and limits: Significant differences in CD8+ Simpson's diversity were not observed between patients and controls. About 30 CD8+ CDR3 sequences occurred in both the patients and the controls.

Whoever was chosen for sequencing had shown CD8+CD57+ cell expansion by flow cytometry. The blood sampling took place in patients who had so far received no therapy. Sequenced: sorted CD4+, CD8+, or CD8+CD57+ T cells (not recorded which) from PBMCs. The chain uses TRBV5-4 and TRBJ1-1; D might be TRBD1 (5 bases). The clonotype was recovered from a human donor with aplastic anemia. CDR3 sequence reads: CASSLGGGAEAFF. The CDR3 nucleotides read TGTGCCAGCAGCTTAGGTGGGGGGGCTGAAGCTTTCTTT. Drawing the rest from reference TRBV5-4 and TRBJ1-1, the complete variable domain is ETGVTQSPTHLIKTRGQQVTLRCSSQSGHNTVSWYQQALGQGPQFIFQYYREEENGRGNFPPRFSGLQFPNYSSELNVNALELDDSALYLCASSLGGGAEAFFGQGTRLTVV.